The next 22 T cell receptor beta chains were all read from a single sample in a study of T-cell memory formation after mild COVID-19. Each CDR3 protein gets one entry after TCRdb re-called the 5' RACE reads with MiXCR. Among nearly 250,000 distinct CDR3 sequences, roughly 14% were seen once, and the ten largest hold less than 2.5%. The sequencing input was PBMCs or a T cell subset sorted from them (not recorded which). The receptors were gathered from an adult woman who had mild COVID-19 (a few samples of this study predate the infection). Cell type and time point are not known.

In its sample, this clonotype was seen once. The chain joins TRBV7-2 to TRBJ2-6; the D gene is possibly TRBD1 (6 bases). The CDR3 has 16 residues. V lost 1 base to trimming and J lost 2 bases, with 9 bases between them. Germline lookup yields CDR1 SGHTA and CDR2 FQGNSA. The CDR3 DNA reads TGTGCCAGCAGCTTAGGCAGGGGACCTGGGGCCAACGTCCTGACTTTC. Amino acids: CASSLGRGPGANVLTF.

The rearrangement uses TRBV7-2 and TRBJ1-1, with 11 positions matching TRBD1. This CDR3 has 14 amino acids. J gave up 11 bases and V 5 bases, and 10 bases lay outside the gene matches. Germline values: CDR1 SGHTA, CDR2 FQGNSA. CDR3 nucleotides: TGTGCCAGCAGCACAACCGGGACAGGGGGATGGGCTTTCTTT. Encoded protein: CASSTTGTGGWAFF.

This clonotype was seen more than once but under ten times. This sequence joins TRBV6-2 or TRBV6-3 and TRBJ2-2; tentatively, D is TRBD2 (6 bases). There are 14 residues in the CDR3. CDR1 MNHEY and CDR2 SVGEGT come from the germline V gene. Trimming stripped 8 bases from V and 0 bases from J, with 10 bases between. CDR3 amino acids: CASWDWTNTGELFF. CDR3 DNA: TGTGCCAGCTGGGACTGGACGAACACCGGGGAGCTGTTTTTT.

This clonotype has a handful of counts. This chain uses TRBV6-4 with TRBJ1-6, with D possibly TRBD1 on 6 matching bases. Germline lookup yields CDR1 MRHNA and CDR2 SNTAGT. Trimming shortened V by 3 bases and J by 5 bases, and 14 bases separated the two germline ends. CDR3 length: 16 amino acids. The CDR3 reads CASSEGQRGNNSPLHF. The CDR3, as DNA: TGTGCCAGCAGTGAAGGTCAGAGGGGGAATAATTCACCCCTCCACTTT.

Many counts were recorded for this clonotype. The chain joins TRBV5-1 to TRBJ2-3, with D possibly being TRBD1 (6 bases). Germline CDR1 is SGHRS and CDR2 is YFSETQ. The V and J ends lost 0 bases and 5 bases respectively, with 13 bases between them. The length of the CDR3 is 15 residues. This CDR3 is CASSLARGRGDTQYF. CDR3 DNA: TGCGCCAGCAGCTTGGCCAGGGGACGTGGAGATACGCAGTATTTT.

In its sample, this clonotype was seen many times. The rearrangement links TRBV5-1 to TRBJ1-2; no definite D call. V lost 3 bases to trimming and J lost 10 bases, with 13 bases between them. Germline V gives CDR1 SGHRS, CDR2 YFSETQ. The length of the CDR3 is 12 residues. The CDR3 protein is CASSSENSPYTF. The CDR3 DNA reads as TGCGCCAGCAGCTCCGAGAACAGTCCCTACACCTTC.

The chain has TRBV20-1 and TRBJ1-1, with unresolved D. CDR1 is DFQATT, CDR2 SNEGSKA, per germline (reference sequence). V gave up 6 bases and J gave up 1 base, with 12 bases separating them. The CDR3 is 13 amino acids. The CDR3 coding sequence is TGCAGTGCGCCGAACACTTGGAACACTGAAGCTTTCTTT. This encodes CSAPNTWNTEAFF.

This clonotype was counted only a few times. J is TRBJ2-1 and V is TRBV12-3 or TRBV12-4; possible D gene TRBD1, 5 bases. CDR3 length equals 14 residues. Trimming took 2 bases from V and 8 from J, leaving 13 bases between them. The CDR3 DNA follows: TGTGCCAGCAGTTTAAGGGGCAGGGCCCATGAGCAGTTCTTC. It codes for CASSLRGRAHEQFF.

This clonotype was found many times. The chain joins TRBV7-2 to TRBJ2-3, with TRBD2 matching over 8 bases. The CDR3 contains 18 residues. The germline gives CDR1 SGHTA, CDR2 FQGNSA. Trimming cost V 3 bases and J 2 bases; bases outside gene matches: 13. The chain's CDR3 is CASSFREGASGFTDTQYF. Written as DNA, the CDR3 is TGTGCCAGCAGCTTTCGCGAAGGGGCTAGCGGGTTCACAGATACGCAGTATTTT.

The CDR3 spells CASSVQSSYNSPLHF. Here the CDR3 DNA reads TGTGCCAGCAGCGTCCAGAGCTCCTATAATTCACCCCTCCACTTT. This chain joins TRBV9 and TRBJ1-6; no firm D call. This CDR3 is 15 amino acids long. The germline CDR1 and CDR2 sequences are SGDLS and YYNGEE. Trimming removed 2 bases at V and 0 bases at J, with 6 bases between.

This clonotype was detected only a few times. The chain uses TRBV5-1 and TRBJ2-7, with 10 bases fitting TRBD2. This CDR3 has 18 amino acids. The J segment lost 2 bases and the V segment lost 4 bases, leaving 15 bases of the junction unmatched. The V gene's germline CDR1 is SGHRS and CDR2 YFSETQ. The DNA of the CDR3 is TGCGCCAGCAGCATCTCTAGCGGGAGAACCGCGCGGGCCTACGAGCAGTACTTC. This sequence encodes CASSISSGRTARAYEQYF. The variable domain in full, with the rest retrieved from reference TRBV5-1 and TRBJ2-7, is KAGVTQTPRYLIKTRGQQVTLSCSPISGHRSVSWYQQTPGQGLQFLFEYFSETQRNKGNFPGRFSGRQFSNSRSEMNVSTLELGDSALYLCASSISSGRTARAYEQYFGPGTRLTVT.

At least ten counts were recorded for this clonotype. This chain connects TRBV29-1 to TRBJ2-2, with D perhaps matching TRBD1 (6 bases). CDR3 length: 14 residues. With 5 bases removed from V and 2 bases from J, the gap between germline ends came to 12 bases. Germline lookup yields CDR1 SQVTM and CDR2 ANQGSEA. The CDR3 sequence is CSVSWTVNTGELFF. DNA of the CDR3: TGCAGCGTTTCTTGGACAGTCAACACCGGGGAGCTGTTTTTT.

This clonotype was seen only a few times. The rearrangement links TRBV12-3 or TRBV12-4 to TRBJ2-3; D call uncertain. The germline V and J ends were trimmed by 0 bases and 4 bases, with 11 bases remaining between them. The CDR3 contains 15 residues. Here the CDR3 reads CASSLAPSLADTQYF. DNA of the CDR3: TGTGCCAGCAGTTTAGCCCCCTCTTTGGCAGATACGCAGTATTTT.

This sequence joins TRBV12-3 or TRBV12-4 and TRBJ2-7; D is uncertain. The CDR3 length is 14 residues. The V and J ends lost 8 bases and 0 bases respectively, with 14 bases between them. The DNA of the CDR3 is TGTGCCAGCGGGTCAATATCCTACTCCTACGAGCAGTACTTC. Translating gives CASGSISYSYEQYF.

This clonotype was found many times. The genes are TRBV30 and TRBJ2-4, with 9 bases lining up with TRBD2. Germline loops: CDR1 GTSNPN, CDR2 SVGIG (reference sequence). This CDR3 is built from 16 residues. After removal of 2 bases from V and 6 bases from J, the junction contained 11 bases not matched to a gene. CDR3 region: CAWSPSGLAALNIQYF. The CDR3, as DNA: TGTGCCTGGAGTCCCTCGGGACTAGCTGCCCTAAACATTCAGTACTTC.

J is TRBJ2-5 and V is TRBV25-1; 10 bases are shared with TRBD1. Germline trimming cut 3 bases from V and 4 bases from J; bases unmatched to any gene: 5. The germline CDR1 and CDR2 sequences are MGHDK and SYGVNS. The CDR3 is 15 residues long. CDR3 in amino acids: CASSEMTGGIETQYF. The CDR3 coding sequence is TGTGCCAGCAGTGAGATGACAGGGGGCATAGAGACCCAGTACTTC.

This clonotype has a handful of counts. Here the CDR3 reads CSVLQGVSSGNTIYF. DNA for the CDR3: TGCAGCGTCCTACAGGGGGTATCCTCTGGAAACACCATATATTTT. This chain connects TRBV29-1 to TRBJ1-3; 8 positions match TRBD1. Trimming at V came to 6 bases and at J to 0 bases, leaving 7 bases not matched to a gene. Per germline, CDR1 SQVTM and CDR2 ANQGSEA. The CDR3 runs 15 residues. The full variable domain, with the rest looked up from reference TRBV29-1 and TRBJ1-3, is SAVISQKPSRDICQRGTSLTIQCQVDSQVTMMFWYRQQPGQSLTLIATANQGSEATYESGFVIDKFPISRPNLTFSTLTVSNMSPEDSSIYLCSVLQGVSSGNTIYFGEGSWLTVV.

This clonotype was counted a few times. CDR3 residues: CASSERTGNTGELFF. Here the CDR3 DNA reads TGCGCCAGCAGCGAAAGGACGGGGAACACCGGGGAGCTGTTTTTT. This chain uses TRBV5-1 with TRBJ2-2, with unresolved D. CDR3 length: 15 residues. V shed 4 bases and J shed 1 base, with 11 bases lying between them. Germline V gene sequence: CDR1 SGHRS, CDR2 YFSETQ. Looking up the rest from reference TRBV5-1 and TRBJ2-2 gives the full variable domain: KAGVTQTPRYLIKTRGQQVTLSCSPISGHRSVSWYQQTPGQGLQFLFEYFSETQRNKGNFPGRFSGRQFSNSRSEMNVSTLELGDSALYLCASSERTGNTGELFFGEGSRLTVL.

This sequence joins TRBV5-1 and TRBJ1-1; D gene unclear. V was pared by 0 bases and J by 3 bases, with 18 bases between. CDR3 length: 17 amino acids. Per the germline V gene, CDR1 is SGHRS and CDR2 is YFSETQ. CDR3 in amino acids: CASSLGGLSDMDTEAFF. In DNA, the CDR3 is TGCGCCAGCAGCTTGGGTGGACTCTCGGATATGGACACTGAAGCTTTCTTT.

V usage is TRBV5-5 and J usage is TRBJ1-1; no definite D call. In germline, CDR1 is SGHKS, CDR2 YYEKEE (reference sequence). Deletions cut 5 bases from V and 8 bases from J, with 13 bases between. The length of the CDR3 is 12 residues. The CDR3 DNA is TGTGCCAGCAGTTTGTACGGCGTAGAAGCTTTCTTT. Amino acid sequence: CASSLYGVEAFF.

This sequence joins TRBV12-3 or TRBV12-4 and TRBJ1-5; D is ambiguous. The CDR3 consists of 15 residues. Trimming cost V 3 bases and J 1 base, with 10 bases left between them. CDR3 nucleotides: TGTGCCAGCAGTTTGCTGGGGAGGAGCAATCAGCCCCAGCATTTT. This translates into CASSLLGRSNQPQHF.

V is TRBV7-3 and J is TRBJ2-2; no clear D. Trimming pared 2 bases from V and 0 bases from J, leaving 13 bases between. The CDR3 contains 17 residues. CDR1 and CDR2 from the germline V gene are SGHTA and FQGTGA. The CDR3 DNA sequence: TGTGCCAGCAGCTTAGCGCCGCTGGCAGCGAACACCGGGGAGCTGTTTTTT. It codes for CASSLAPLAANTGELFF.